This T cell receptor beta chain was recovered during a study of shared clonotypes between healthy human individuals. Generated by immunoSEQ multiplex PCR, the TCRdb table keeps only in-frame clones and is missing some. Of about 1.5 million clones listed, roughly 98% are singletons. The receptor was derived from a young man in good health. Specimen: naive CD4+ T cells sorted from blood. As to subset: CD45RA+ positively selected.

The CDR3 bases are TGTGCCAGCAGTGAAGTTCCTAGCGGGAGGGGGTACGAGCAGTACTTC. Its translation is CASSEVPSGRGYEQYF. V gene TRBV6-1 combines with J gene TRBJ2-7, with TRBD2 identical over 12 bases. Germline assignment: CDR1 MNHNS and CDR2 SASEGT. CDR3 size: 16 residues. V trimming: 1 base; J trimming: 4 bases; junction bases outside the gene matches: 5.